The T cell receptor (beta chain) under discussion was sequenced for a study of T cell repertoires in cytomegalovirus infection (dated by TCRdb to the late 2010s). About the full investigation: Alongside well-studied HLA-B-restricted epitopes, the peptide stimulations were aimed at recently identified HLA-C-restricted CMV epitopes, whose presentation resists viral immunomodulation. Donor HLA type was relevant to the analysis, as public TCR beta signatures indicated carriage of CMV infection together with the matching HLA type.

With regard to this clonotype: The clone's antigen remains unknown. The input lacks base qualities; no much larger clone sits a single base away.

The instrument given in TCRdb is Illumina HiSeq 1500. The raw public data were reprocessed by TCRdb itself: fastp quality trimming at Q25, MiXCR clonotype calling, in-frame beta chains only. Merged by CDR3 protein, the rows form single entries marked with the most common genes and DNA. This sample lists some 500,000 distinct CDR3 sequences; about 33% were detected once. The ten largest account for 17% of the sample. What the work shows at the level of the full study, not this receptor alone: The ex vivo response was dominated by HLA-C-restricted CMV-specific TCR beta clonotypes, which also provided the single most frequent clonotype in two of eight donors. Carriers of CMV infection plus the relevant HLA type were discriminated by the cumulative frequency of public TCR beta family members in the study cohort and in an independent roughly 400-donor cohort.

Read against the paper, the sample's treatment or condition label means: in vitro stimulation with specific CMV peptide epitopes to enrich CMV-specific T cells. After removal of 8 bases from V and 3 bases from J, the junction retains 6 bases not matched to a gene. Per the germline V gene, MNHEY is the CDR1 and SVGEGT is the CDR2. There are 13 amino acids in the CDR3, from cysteine to phenylalanine inclusive. The DNA shown is the 39-base CDR3, in frame from base 1. The sequence came from a human donor in good health (CMV status not recorded). Some clones in this sample may be carry-over from other donors' samples. Sample: cultured PBMCs, taken from culture after CMV antigen stimulation. The V gene is TRBV6-2 or TRBV6-3 and the J gene is TRBJ1-1, and 7 bases in between align with TRBD1. CDR3 reads: CASVRQGHTEAFF. The DNA sequence is as follows: TGTGCCAGCGTCCGACAGGGCCACACTGAAGCTTTCTTT.